This TCR beta chain was documented in a study of cytomegalovirus exposure and HLA in healthy donors. The CDR3 loop spans 16 amino acids. Germline CDR1 reads SGHTA; CDR2 reads FQGNSA. Losses at the gene ends were 0 bases for V and 2 bases for J; bases not matched to a gene: 7. Researchers ran the PCR with 60 Vbeta and 13 Jbeta primers. Profiled with immunoSEQ multiplex PCR; TCRdb holds only in-frame clones, not every one. The data hold about 150,000 clones, with around 80% observed a single time. The TCR comes from a woman in her thirties or forties in good health and CMV-seropositive. Specimen: PBMCs. The chain couples TRBV7-2 to TRBJ2-7; 7 bases align to TRBD1. The CDR3: CASSLAGQNPTYEQYF. The CDR3, as DNA: TGTGCCAGCAGCTTAGCGGGACAGAACCCCACCTACGAGCAGTACTTC. Supplemented by reference TRBV7-2 and TRBJ2-7, the full variable domain reads GAGVSQSPSNKVTEKGKDVELRCDPISGHTALYWYRQSLGQGLEFLIYFQGNSAPDKSGLPSDRFSAERTGGSVSTLTIQRTQQEDSAVYLCASSLAGQNPTYEQYFGPGTRLTVT.